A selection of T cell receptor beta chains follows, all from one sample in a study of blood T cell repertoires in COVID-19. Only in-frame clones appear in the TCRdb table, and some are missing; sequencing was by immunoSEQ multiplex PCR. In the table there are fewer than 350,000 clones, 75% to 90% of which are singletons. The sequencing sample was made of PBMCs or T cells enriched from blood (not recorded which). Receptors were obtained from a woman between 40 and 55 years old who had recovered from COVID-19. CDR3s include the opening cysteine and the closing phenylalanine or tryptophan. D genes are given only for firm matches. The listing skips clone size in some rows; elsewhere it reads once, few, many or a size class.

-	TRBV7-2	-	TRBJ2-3	TGTGCCAGCAGCTTACGAAAGTCTTACATGAGCACAGATACGCAGTATTTT	CASSLRKSYMSTDTQYF
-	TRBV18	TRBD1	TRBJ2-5	TGTGCCAGCTCACCCCGGGACAGAGAAGAGACCCAGTACTTC	CASSPRDREETQYF
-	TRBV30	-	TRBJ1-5	TGTGCCTGGAGGGAGACTAGCAATCAGCCCCAGCATTTT	CAWRETSNQPQHF
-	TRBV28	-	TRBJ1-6	TGTGCCAGCAGTTTACCCTCAGGGGTTATTTCACCCCTCCACTTT	CASSLPSGVISPLHF
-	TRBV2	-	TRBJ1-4	TGTGCCAGCAGTCGACAGTCAACTAATGAAAAACTGTTTTTT	CASSRQSTNEKLFF
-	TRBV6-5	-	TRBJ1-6	TGTGCCAGCAGTACAAACTGGGCAGGGTCGTCACCCCTCCACTTT	CASSTNWAGSSPLHF
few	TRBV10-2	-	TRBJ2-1	TGCGCCATCATCGACCGACACTACAATGAGCAGTTCTTC	CAIIDRHYNEQFF
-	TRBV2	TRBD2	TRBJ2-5	TGTGCCAGCCTAGGGACTAGAGGTTATGCGACCCAGTACTTC	CASLGTRGYATQYF
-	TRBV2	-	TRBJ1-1	TGTGCCAGCAGCACGTCGGACTCGAACACTGAAGCTTTCTTT	CASSTSDSNTEAFF
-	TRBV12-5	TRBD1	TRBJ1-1	TGTGCTAGTGGTTTGGTATTGGGACAGCTCATGAACACTGAAGCTTTCTTT	CASGLVLGQLMNTEAFF
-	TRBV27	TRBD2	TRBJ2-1	TGTGCCAGCTCCTTGAGTACCGGGAGGATCCACAATGAGCAGTTCTTC	CASSLSTGRIHNEQFF
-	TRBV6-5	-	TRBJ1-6	TGTGCCAGCAGTTACGATTGGCAGGGTCAAAATTCACCCCTCCACTTT	CASSYDWQGQNSPLHF
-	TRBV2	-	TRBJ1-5	TGTGCCAGCAGTGCTTCCGGGGATGGTCAGCCCCAGCATTTT	CASSASGDGQPQHF
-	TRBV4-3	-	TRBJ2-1	TGCGCCAGCAGCCCCACCTTAGCGTCTAGCTCCTACAATGAGCAGTTCTTC	CASSPTLASSSYNEQFF
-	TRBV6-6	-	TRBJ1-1	TGTGCCAGCAGTTATTCTTCAGGGTATGAAGCTTTCTTT	CASSYSSGYEAFF
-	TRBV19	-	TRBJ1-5	TGTGCCAGTAGTGGGAATACAGGGAGACCTAATCAGCCCCAGCATTTT	CASSGNTGRPNQPQHF
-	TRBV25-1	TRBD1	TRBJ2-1	TGTGCCAGCAGTGACCCCAGGGGGATAATTGGTGAGCAGTTCTTC	CASSDPRGIIGEQFF